The TCR beta chain under discussion was sequenced for a study of Graves' ophthalmopathy and Graves' hyperthyroidism. About the study: Specimen type is peripheral blood, obtained at initial diagnosis before any treatment. Regarding the study as a whole: Progression of ophthalmopathy was predicted by the model with approximately 71% sensitivity and 72% to 85% specificity.

Trimming removed 0 bases from V and 4 bases from J, with 22 bases in between. Looked up from germline, CDR1 is SGDLS and CDR2 is YYNGEE. CDR3 size: 18 residues. Researchers classed hyperthyroidism as stable given no ophthalmopathy within 18 months of follow-up. The PBMCs used were ones drawn from about 9.3 ml of fresh peripheral blood. In regard to this clonotype: The antigen is unknown.

Researchers took RNA transcripts and amplified TCR beta CDR3 regions from them. First-round RT-PCR with HTBI primers preceded a second-round multiplex PCR. TCRdb itself ran the multiplex PCR reads through MiXCR, one entry per CDR3 protein. The sample has 620,000 or so distinct CDR3 sequences, 22% seen once; the top ten hold roughly 7.4%. The TCR originated in a woman aged 18 to 35 with stable Graves' hyperthyroidism. Some clones in this sample may be carry-over from other donors' samples. The chain joins TRBV9 to TRBJ2-5; D perhaps matches TRBD1 (6 bases). Sequenced material: peripheral blood. CDR3: CASSVATQSRGLGETQYF. In DNA, the CDR3 is TGTGCCAGCAGCGTAGCTACCCAGTCCAGGGGCCTGGGAGAGACCCAGTACTTC.